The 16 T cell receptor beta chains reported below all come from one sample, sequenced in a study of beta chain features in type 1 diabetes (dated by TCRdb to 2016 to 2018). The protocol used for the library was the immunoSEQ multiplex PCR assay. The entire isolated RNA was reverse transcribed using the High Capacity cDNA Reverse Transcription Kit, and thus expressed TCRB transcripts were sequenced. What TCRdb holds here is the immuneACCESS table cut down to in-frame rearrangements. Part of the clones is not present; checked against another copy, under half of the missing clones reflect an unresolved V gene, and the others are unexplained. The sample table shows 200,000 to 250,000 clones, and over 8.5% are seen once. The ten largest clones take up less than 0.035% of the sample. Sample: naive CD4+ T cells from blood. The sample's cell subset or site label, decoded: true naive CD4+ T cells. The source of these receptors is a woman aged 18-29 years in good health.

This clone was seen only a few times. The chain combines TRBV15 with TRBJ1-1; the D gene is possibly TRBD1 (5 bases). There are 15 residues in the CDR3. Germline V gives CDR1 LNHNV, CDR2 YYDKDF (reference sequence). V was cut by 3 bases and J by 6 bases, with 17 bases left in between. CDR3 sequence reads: CATSSRVRGDAEAFF. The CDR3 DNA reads TGTGCCACCAGCAGCAGGGTTCGGGGGGATGCTGAAGCTTTCTTT.

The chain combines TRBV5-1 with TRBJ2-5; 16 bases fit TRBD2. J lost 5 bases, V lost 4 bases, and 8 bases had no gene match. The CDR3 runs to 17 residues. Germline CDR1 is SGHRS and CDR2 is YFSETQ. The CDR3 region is CASSPGTSGGAWETQYF. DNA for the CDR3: TGCGCCAGCAGCCCAGGGACTAGCGGGGGGGCCTGGGAGACCCAGTACTTC.

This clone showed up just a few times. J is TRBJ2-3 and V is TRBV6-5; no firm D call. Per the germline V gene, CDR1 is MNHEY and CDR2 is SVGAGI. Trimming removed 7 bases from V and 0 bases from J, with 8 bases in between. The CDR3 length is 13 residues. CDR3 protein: CASTAASTDTQYF. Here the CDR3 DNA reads TGTGCCAGCACGGCGGCTAGCACAGATACGCAGTATTTT.

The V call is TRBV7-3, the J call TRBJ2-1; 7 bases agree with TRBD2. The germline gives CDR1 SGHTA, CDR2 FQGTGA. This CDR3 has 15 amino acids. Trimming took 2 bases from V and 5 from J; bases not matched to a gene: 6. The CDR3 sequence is CASSLGGGGNNEQFF. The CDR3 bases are TGTGCCAGCAGCTTAGGGGGGGGAGGTAACAATGAGCAGTTCTTC.

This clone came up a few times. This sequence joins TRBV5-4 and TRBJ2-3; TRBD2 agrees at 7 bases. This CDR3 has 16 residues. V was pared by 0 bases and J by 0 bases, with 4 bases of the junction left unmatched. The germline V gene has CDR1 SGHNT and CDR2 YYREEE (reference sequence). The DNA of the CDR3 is TGTGCCAGCAGCTTGGTGGGGGGGTGGAGCACAGATACGCAGTATTTT. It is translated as CASSLVGGWSTDTQYF.

CDR3 sequence reads: CASSQARSTDTQYF. The CDR3 DNA sequence: TGTGCCAGCAGCCAAGCGAGAAGCACAGATACGCAGTATTTT. J is TRBJ2-3 and V is TRBV7-9; D unresolved. The CDR3 is 14 residues long. The V gene lost 5 bases and the J gene lost 0 bases, with 9 bases spanning the gap. The germline CDR1 and CDR2 sequences are SEHNR and FQNEAQ (reference sequence).

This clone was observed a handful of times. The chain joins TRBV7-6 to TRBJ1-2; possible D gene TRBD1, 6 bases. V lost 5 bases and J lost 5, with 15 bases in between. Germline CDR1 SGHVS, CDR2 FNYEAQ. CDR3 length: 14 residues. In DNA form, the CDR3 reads TGTGCCAGCAGCCCGGGTGTCCAGGGGTATGGCTACACCTTC. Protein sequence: CASSPGVQGYGYTF.

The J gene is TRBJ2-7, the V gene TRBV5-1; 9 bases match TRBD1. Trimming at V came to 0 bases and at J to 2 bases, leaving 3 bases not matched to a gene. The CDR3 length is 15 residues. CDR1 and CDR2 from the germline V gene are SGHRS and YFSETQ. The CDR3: CASSLVGDRAYEQYF. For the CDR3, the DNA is TGCGCCAGCAGCTTGGTGGGGGACAGGGCCTACGAGCAGTACTTC.

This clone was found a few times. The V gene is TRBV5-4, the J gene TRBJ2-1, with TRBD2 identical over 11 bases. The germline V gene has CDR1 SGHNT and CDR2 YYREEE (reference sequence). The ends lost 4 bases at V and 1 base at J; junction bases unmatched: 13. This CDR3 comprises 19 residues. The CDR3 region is CASSPIQISGRGSYNEQFF. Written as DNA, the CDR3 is TGTGCCAGCAGCCCGATCCAGATTAGCGGGAGGGGATCCTACAATGAGCAGTTCTTC.

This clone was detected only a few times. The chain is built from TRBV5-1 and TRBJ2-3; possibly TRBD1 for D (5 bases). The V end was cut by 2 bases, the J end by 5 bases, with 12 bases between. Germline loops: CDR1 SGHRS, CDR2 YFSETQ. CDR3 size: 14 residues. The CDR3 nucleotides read TGCGCCAGCAGCTTAAGGACATCTCGAGATACGCAGTATTTT. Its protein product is CASSLRTSRDTQYF.

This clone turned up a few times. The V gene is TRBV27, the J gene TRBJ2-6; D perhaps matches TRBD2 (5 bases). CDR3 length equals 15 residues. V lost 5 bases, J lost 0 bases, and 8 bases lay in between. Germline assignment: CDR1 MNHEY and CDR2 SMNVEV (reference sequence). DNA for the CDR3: TGTGCCAGCAGTAGAGGGAGCTCTGGGGCCAACGTCCTGACTTTC. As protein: CASSRGSSGANVLTF. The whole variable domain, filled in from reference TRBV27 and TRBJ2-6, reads EAQVTQNPRYLITVTGKKLTVTCSQNMNHEYMSWYRQDPGLGLRQIYYSMNVEVTDKGDVPEGYKVSRKEKRNFPLILESPSPNQTSLYFCASSRGSSGANVLTFGAGSRLTVL.

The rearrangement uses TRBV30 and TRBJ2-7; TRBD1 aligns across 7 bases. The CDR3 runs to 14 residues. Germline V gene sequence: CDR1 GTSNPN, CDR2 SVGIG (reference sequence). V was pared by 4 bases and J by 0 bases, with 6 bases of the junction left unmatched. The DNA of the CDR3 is TGTGCCTGGACCGGAAGGGGGCACTCCTACGAGCAGTACTTC. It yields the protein CAWTGRGHSYEQYF.

CDR3 in DNA: TGTGCCAGCAGCTTAACTAGCTCCAACACCGGGGAGCTGTTTTTT. Protein sequence: CASSLTSSNTGELFF. The rearrangement joins TRBV11-2 to TRBJ2-2; TRBD2 is a possible D gene (6 bases). CDR1 and CDR2 (germline): SGHAT, FQNNGV. The V gene lost 2 bases and the J gene lost 2 bases, with 9 bases spanning the gap. The CDR3 is 15 amino acids.

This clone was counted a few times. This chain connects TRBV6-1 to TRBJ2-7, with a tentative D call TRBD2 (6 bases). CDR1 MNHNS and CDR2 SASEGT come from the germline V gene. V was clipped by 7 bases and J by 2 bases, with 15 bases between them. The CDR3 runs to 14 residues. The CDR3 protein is CASTAGRTTYEQYF. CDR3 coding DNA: TGTGCCAGCACCGCGGGACGGACAACCTACGAGCAGTACTTC.

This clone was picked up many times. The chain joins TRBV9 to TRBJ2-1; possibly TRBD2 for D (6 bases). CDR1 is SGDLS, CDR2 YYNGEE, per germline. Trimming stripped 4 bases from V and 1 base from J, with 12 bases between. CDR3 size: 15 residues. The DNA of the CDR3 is TGTGCCAGCAGCTCTGTGGCGGGGTCCTACAATGAGCAGTTCTTC. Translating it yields CASSSVAGSYNEQFF.

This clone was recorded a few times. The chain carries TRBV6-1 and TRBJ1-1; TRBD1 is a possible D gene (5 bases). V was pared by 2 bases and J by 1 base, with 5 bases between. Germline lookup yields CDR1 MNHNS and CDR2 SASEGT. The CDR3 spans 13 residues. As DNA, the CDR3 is TGTGCCAGCAGTGAAAGGGGGAACACTGAAGCTTTCTTT. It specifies CASSERGNTEAFF.